This T cell receptor beta chain was obtained from a study of beta chain features in type 1 diabetes. As for this clone: What it binds is unknown.

Study-level findings and limits: Fewer insertions but more deletions were seen at VDJ junctions in type 1 diabetes patients. Possibly, sequencing cDNA over-represented cells that had high TCR expression levels.

Investigators reverse transcribed all isolated RNA, so they sequenced expressed TCRB transcripts. There were 3 million to 4 million reads on average in the naive, central memory and regulatory T cell samples. Profiling relied on immunoSEQ multiplex PCR, and the TCRdb table lists in-frame clones only, not all of them. The table records some 63,000 clones, about three fifths of them present only once. Every donor provided one heparinised blood draw, which averaged roughly 120 mL. Per germline, CDR1 SGHRS and CDR2 YFSETQ. This CDR3 is built from 16 residues. The V end was cut by 3 bases, the J end by 3 bases, with 18 bases between.

The receptor was derived from a young woman in good health. The chain is built from TRBV5-1 and TRBJ1-2; D gene unclear. Sequenced input: Tregs from blood. CDR3 sequence (DNA): TGCGCCAGCAGCTCGGCGGGGTCCTTTACCCACTATGGCTACACCTTC. Encoded protein: CASSSAGSFTHYGYTF.